The present TCR beta chain was sequenced within a study of cytomegalovirus exposure and HLA in healthy donors. The CDR3 covers 15 residues. V trimming: 3 bases; J trimming: 3 bases; junction bases outside the gene matches: 2. Germline CDR1 SGDLS, CDR2 YYNGEE. Both 60 Vbeta primers and 13 Jbeta primers went into the PCR. Clones were sequenced by immunoSEQ multiplex PCR, and TCRdb holds only the in-frame ones, with some missing. There are 100,000 to 150,000 clones in the sample; over 70% occur only once, and less than 2% lies in the top ten. Study outcomes and limitations: Analysis was carried out at a later point, and it linked a missense DCLRE1C variant to TCR beta V- and J-gene trimming.

This clone was observed a handful of times. Its antigen is currently unknown. Whereas donors were nominally healthy upon sampling, unrecorded immune exposures were probable. This rearrangement joins TRBV9 to TRBJ2-7; 14 bases are a match to TRBD2. The source is a woman aged 40-49 years in good health and CMV-seronegative. Sample: PBMCs. Here the CDR3 reads CASSGLAGGIYEQYF. CDR3 DNA sequence: TGTGCCAGCAGCGGACTAGCGGGAGGGATCTACGAGCAGTACTTC.